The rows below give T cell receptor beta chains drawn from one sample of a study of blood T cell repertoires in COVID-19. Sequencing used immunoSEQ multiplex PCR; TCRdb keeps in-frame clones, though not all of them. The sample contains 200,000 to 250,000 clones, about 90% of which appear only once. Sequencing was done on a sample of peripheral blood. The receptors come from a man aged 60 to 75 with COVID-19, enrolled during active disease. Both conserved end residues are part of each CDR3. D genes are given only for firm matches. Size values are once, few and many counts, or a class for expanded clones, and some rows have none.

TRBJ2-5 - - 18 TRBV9 TGTGCCAGCAGCGTAGATCGATTGGGGGGACCAGAAACCGGGGCCCAGTACTTC CASSVDRLGGPETGAQYF
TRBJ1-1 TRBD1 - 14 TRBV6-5 TGTGCCAGCAGCCCACAGGGGGTAGGCACTGAAGCTTTCTTT CASSPQGVGTEAFF
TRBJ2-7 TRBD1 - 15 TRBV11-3 TGTGCCAGCAGCTTAACCCCGGACAGGACCTACGAGCAGTACTTC CASSLTPDRTYEQYF
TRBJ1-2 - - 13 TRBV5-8 TGTGCCGACAAAGTAACGACAGCCTATGGCTACACCTTC CADKVTTAYGYTF
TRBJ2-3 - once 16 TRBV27 TGTGCCAGCAGTCCTCACATCCTAGCTAGCACAGATACGCAGTATTTT CASSPHILASTDTQYF
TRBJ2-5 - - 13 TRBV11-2 TGTGCCAGCAGCTTAAATCCGCGAGAGACCCAGTACTTC CASSLNPRETQYF
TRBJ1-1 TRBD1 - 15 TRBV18 TGTGCCAGCTCATTGACAGGGGGCAGCGACACTGAAGCTTTCTTT CASSLTGGSDTEAFF
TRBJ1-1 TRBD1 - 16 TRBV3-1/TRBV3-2 TGTGCCAGCAGCCAGGGTATGGACAGGGAAAACACTGAAGCTTTCTTT CASSQGMDRENTEAFF
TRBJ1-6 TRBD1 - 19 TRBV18 TGTGCCAGCTCACCCAACAAGGGGACAGGGGGCGGATATAATTCACCCCTCCACTTT CASSPNKGTGGGYNSPLHF
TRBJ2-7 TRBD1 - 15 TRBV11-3 TGTGCCAGCAGCTCCCGGACAGGGTCTGTCAACGAGCAGTACTTC CASSSRTGSVNEQYF
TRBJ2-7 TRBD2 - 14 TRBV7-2 TGTGCCAGCAGCTTTAGCGGGAGGGCCTACGAGCAGTACTTC CASSFSGRAYEQYF
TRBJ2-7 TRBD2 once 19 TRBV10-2 TGCGCCAGCAGGGGGGGGACTAGCGGACGCACGATCGGTTCCTACGAGCAGTACTTC CASRGGTSGRTIGSYEQYF
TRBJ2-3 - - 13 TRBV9 TGTGCCAGCAGCGTACAGGTGAAGGATACGCAGTATTTT CASSVQVKDTQYF
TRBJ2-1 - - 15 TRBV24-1 TGTGCCACCAGTGATATGGGGGCCGGATACAATGAGCAGTTCTTC CATSDMGAGYNEQFF
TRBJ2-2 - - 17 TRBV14 TGTGCCAGCAGCCAAGATTCCTTCAGGGGCCGAACCGGGGAGCTGTTTTTT CASSQDSFRGRTGELFF
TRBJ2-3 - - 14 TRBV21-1 TGTGCCAGCAGCACCCGGACTAGAACTGATACGCAGTATTTT CASSTRTRTDTQYF
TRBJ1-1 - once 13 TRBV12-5 TGTGCTAGTGGTAGGGGCAGGAACACTGAAGCTTTCTTT CASGRGRNTEAFF
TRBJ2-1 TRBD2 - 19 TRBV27 TGTGCCAGCAGTTCCCTCCTCGGCGGGCTAGCGGGTTCCTACAATGAGCAGTTCTTC CASSSLLGGLAGSYNEQFF
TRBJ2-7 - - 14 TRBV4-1 TGCGCCAGCAGCCAAAGGACAAGGGCCTACGAGCAGTACTTC CASSQRTRAYEQYF
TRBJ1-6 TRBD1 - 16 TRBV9 TGTGCCAGCAGCGATGGACAGGGCGGCTATAATTCACCCCTCCACTTT CASSDGQGGYNSPLHF
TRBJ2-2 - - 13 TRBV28 TGTGCCAGCAGTTGGCAGGGCACCGGGGAGCTGTTTTTT CASSWQGTGELFF
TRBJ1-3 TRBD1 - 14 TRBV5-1 TGCGCCAGCAGCCCGACAGGGGAGGGAAACACCATATATTTT CASSPTGEGNTIYF
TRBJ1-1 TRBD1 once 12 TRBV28 TGTGCCATCCTGACAGGGGGGATGAAAGCTTTCTTT CAILTGGMKAFF
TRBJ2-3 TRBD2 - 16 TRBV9 TGTGCCAGCAGCGTAGATGGTAGCGGGGCTACAGATACGCAGTATTTT CASSVDGSGATDTQYF
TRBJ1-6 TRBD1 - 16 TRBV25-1 TGTGCCAGCAGTGAACCCGGGACAGGGGTCAATTCACCCCTCCACTTT CASSEPGTGVNSPLHF
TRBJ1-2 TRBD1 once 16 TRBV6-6 TGTGCCAGCAGACCACGGGACAGGGCAACAAACTATGGCTACACCTTC CASRPRDRATNYGYTF
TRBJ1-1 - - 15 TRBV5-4 TGTGCCAGCAGCCAGGAGGGCGGACTGAACACTGAAGCTTTCTTT CASSQEGGLNTEAFF
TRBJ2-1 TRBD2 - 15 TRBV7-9 TGTGCCAGCAGCTTCACTAGCGGGAGTAATGGTGAGCAGTTCTTC CASSFTSGSNGEQFF
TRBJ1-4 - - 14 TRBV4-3 TGCGCCAGCAGCCAATATCGGGCGGGTGAAAAACTGTTTTTT CASSQYRAGEKLFF
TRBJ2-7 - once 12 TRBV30 TGTGCCTGTACCAGGGGCTCCTACGAGCAGTACTTC CACTRGSYEQYF
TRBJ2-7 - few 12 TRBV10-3 TGTGCCATCAGTGAGACAGCCTACGAGCAGTACTTC CAISETAYEQYF
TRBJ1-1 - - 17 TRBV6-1 TGTGCCAGCAGTGATCAACCCTTCGGAGGGCTAGACACTGAAGCTTTCTTT CASSDQPFGGLDTEAFF
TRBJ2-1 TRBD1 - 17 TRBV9 TGTGCCAGCAGCGTAGGAGTAGGGGACAGGGGTCGGGATGAGCAGTTCTTC CASSVGVGDRGRDEQFF
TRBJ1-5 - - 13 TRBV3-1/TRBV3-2 TGTGCCAGCAGCGGGAGGGAAGATCAGCCCCAGCATTTT CASSGREDQPQHF
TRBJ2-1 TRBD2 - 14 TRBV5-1 TGCGCCAGCAGCTTGGAACTAGCGGGAGTCGAGCAGTTCTTC CASSLELAGVEQFF
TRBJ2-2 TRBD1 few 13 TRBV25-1 TGTGCCAGCGGGCTTCAGGGGGCCGGGGAGCTGTTTTTT CASGLQGAGELFF
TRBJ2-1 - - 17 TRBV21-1 TGTGCCAGCAGCAAAGCGGGGAGGGCACCTTCCTACAATGAGCAGTTCTTC CASSKAGRAPSYNEQFF
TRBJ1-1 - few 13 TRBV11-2 TGTGCCAGCAGCTTAGATCGCGAGGTTGAAGCTTTCTTT CASSLDREVEAFF
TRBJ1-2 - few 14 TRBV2 TGTGCCAGCAGTGAAGCAACAGGGCTGGGTGGCTACACCTTC CASSEATGLGGYTF
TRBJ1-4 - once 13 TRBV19 TGTGCCAGTAGTATAGGATACAGTGAAAAACTGTTTTTT CASSIGYSEKLFF
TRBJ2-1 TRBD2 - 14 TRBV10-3 TGTGCCATCAGTGAGTTTCAGCGGGGGAATGAGCAGTTCTTC CAISEFQRGNEQFF
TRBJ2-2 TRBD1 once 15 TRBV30 TGTGCCTGGAGTGCAGAGACAGGGGGGCCCGGGGAGCTGTTTTTT CAWSAETGGPGELFF
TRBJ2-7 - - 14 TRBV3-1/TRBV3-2 TGTGCCAGCAGCCAATCAGGGTATGGTAGCGAGCAGTACTTC CASSQSGYGSEQYF
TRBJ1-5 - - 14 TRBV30 TGTGCCTGGAGTCCGGGAACGGGGGAACAGCCCCAGCATTTT CAWSPGTGEQPQHF
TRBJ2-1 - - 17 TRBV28 TGTGCCAGCAGCTTAACCCCCAAAGGACTTTCCTACAATGAGCAGTTCTTC CASSLTPKGLSYNEQFF
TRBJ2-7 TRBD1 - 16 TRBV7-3 TGTGCCAGCAGCTTAGGCCAGGGGGCGAGCTCCTACGAGCAGTACTTC CASSLGQGASSYEQYF
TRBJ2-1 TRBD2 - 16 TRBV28 TGTGCCAGCAGTTTACTAGCGGGGGGCTCCTACAATGAGCAGTTCTTC CASSLLAGGSYNEQFF
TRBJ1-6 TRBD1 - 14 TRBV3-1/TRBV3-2 TGTGCCAGCAGCCCACAGGGGGATAATTCACCCCTCCACTTT CASSPQGDNSPLHF
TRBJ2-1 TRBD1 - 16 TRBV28 TGTGCCAGCAGTTCATACAGGGGGAGATCCTACAATGAGCAGTTCTTC CASSSYRGRSYNEQFF
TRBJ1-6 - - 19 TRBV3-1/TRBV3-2 TGTGCCAGCAGCCCGAAGGGAAAGACGGGAAGCTCCTATAATTCACCCCTCCACTTT CASSPKGKTGSSYNSPLHF